This is a list of T cell receptor beta chains from one sample in a study of identical twins. TCRdb independently ran MiXCR on the 5' RACE reads; one entry per CDR3 protein. The profile shows about 530,000 distinct CDR3 sequences, roughly 15% of them singletons. This sample also belongs to another study, concerning yellow fever vaccine responses in identical twins.

The source material was CD4+ T cells sorted from blood. Receptors were obtained from a woman younger than 35 in good health. CDR3s include the opening cysteine and the closing phenylalanine or tryptophan. Fields, in order: D gene, clone size, J gene, V gene, CDR3 DNA, CDR3 protein. D genes are given only for firm matches. Size tells how often a clone was seen (once, few, many) or the class of an expanded clone, and some rows leave it out.

d_gene: TRBD2
abundance: few
j_gene: TRBJ2-7
v_gene: TRBV10-3
CDR3nt: TGTGCCATCAGTGAGTCGAGTTCTAGCGGGAGCGGCGAGCAGTACTTC
CDR3aa: CAISESSSSGSGEQYF

d_gene: -
abundance: many
j_gene: TRBJ2-2
v_gene: TRBV5-1
CDR3nt: TGCGCCAGCAGCTTGGCCCAGCAGGCCGGGGAGCTGTTTTTT
CDR3aa: CASSLAQQAGELFF

d_gene: -
abundance: -
j_gene: TRBJ1-1
v_gene: TRBV6-2/TRBV6-3
CDR3nt: TGTGCCAGCAGTACAGAACTCGGGGCTGAAGCTTTCTTT
CDR3aa: CASSTELGAEAFF

d_gene: TRBD2
abundance: -
j_gene: TRBJ2-7
v_gene: TRBV5-1
CDR3nt: TGCGCCAGCAGCCTCACTAGCGTCTCACCCGGGTACGAGCAGTACTTC
CDR3aa: CASSLTSVSPGYEQYF

d_gene: -
abundance: many
j_gene: TRBJ2-6
v_gene: TRBV19
CDR3nt: TGTGCCAGTAGTATTCCCACAGGCTCGGTCAACGTCCTGACTTTC
CDR3aa: CASSIPTGSVNVLTF

d_gene: -
abundance: -
j_gene: TRBJ1-2
v_gene: TRBV6-4
CDR3nt: TGTGCCAGCTCTCTAAGGGGGAGCCCTAACTATGGCTACACCTTC
CDR3aa: CASSLRGSPNYGYTF

d_gene: TRBD2
abundance: once
j_gene: TRBJ2-5
v_gene: TRBV9
CDR3nt: TGTGCCAGCAGCCCCCGGACTAGCGGGGGCCTCCTCCAAGAGACCCAGTACTTC
CDR3aa: CASSPRTSGGLLQETQYF

d_gene: -
abundance: few
j_gene: TRBJ2-2
v_gene: TRBV7-9
CDR3nt: TGTGCCGGGGGGGCACGCTCTACGAACACCGGGGAGCTGTTTTTT
CDR3aa: CAGGARSTNTGELFF

d_gene: TRBD2
abundance: few
j_gene: TRBJ2-2
v_gene: TRBV28
CDR3nt: TGTGCCAGCAGTCCTCCGAGACTAGCGGGAGGCAAAAACACCGGGGAGCTGTTTTTT
CDR3aa: CASSPPRLAGGKNTGELFF

d_gene: TRBD1
abundance: few
j_gene: TRBJ2-2
v_gene: TRBV12-3/TRBV12-4
CDR3nt: TGTGCCAGCAGTCCTAGGGGGACAGGGACCACCGGGGAGCTGTTTTTT
CDR3aa: CASSPRGTGTTGELFF

d_gene: -
abundance: once
j_gene: TRBJ1-2
v_gene: TRBV28
CDR3nt: TGTGCCAGCAGTCCTGGGGGGCGCTACACCTTC
CDR3aa: CASSPGGRYTF

d_gene: TRBD1
abundance: -
j_gene: TRBJ2-1
v_gene: TRBV5-1
CDR3nt: TGCGCCAGCAGCTTGCAGACAGGGTCTTACAATGAGCAGTTCTTC
CDR3aa: CASSLQTGSYNEQFF

d_gene: TRBD1
abundance: few
j_gene: TRBJ2-4
v_gene: TRBV15
CDR3nt: TGTGCCACCAGCAGAGAGACAGGGGGCAAAAACATTCAGTACTTC
CDR3aa: CATSRETGGKNIQYF

d_gene: TRBD1
abundance: -
j_gene: TRBJ1-2
v_gene: TRBV7-9
CDR3nt: TGTGCCAGCAGCTTAGCGCTCGGGACAGGCAGTAGGGGCTACACCTTC
CDR3aa: CASSLALGTGSRGYTF

d_gene: TRBD2
abundance: -
j_gene: TRBJ2-3
v_gene: TRBV20-1
CDR3nt: TGCAGTCCCCAGGGCCAAGCGGGGGGCCATACGCAGTATTTT
CDR3aa: CSPQGQAGGHTQYF

d_gene: -
abundance: -
j_gene: TRBJ2-3
v_gene: TRBV5-1
CDR3nt: TGCGCCAGCAGCTTTAGCAGGGCCACAGATACGCAGTATTTT
CDR3aa: CASSFSRATDTQYF

d_gene: -
abundance: few
j_gene: TRBJ1-1
v_gene: TRBV3-1
CDR3nt: TGTGCCAGCAGCTTTGAACTACTCTACACTGAAGCTTTCTTT
CDR3aa: CASSFELLYTEAFF

d_gene: -
abundance: few
j_gene: TRBJ1-6
v_gene: TRBV18
CDR3nt: TGTGCCAGCTCACCTGTTGTTCAGGGCAATTCACCCCTCCACTTT
CDR3aa: CASSPVVQGNSPLHF

d_gene: TRBD1
abundance: -
j_gene: TRBJ2-7
v_gene: TRBV28
CDR3nt: TGTGCCAGCAGCCCGACAGGGGTAAGGGAGCAGTACTTC
CDR3aa: CASSPTGVREQYF

d_gene: -
abundance: few
j_gene: TRBJ2-3
v_gene: TRBV29-1
CDR3nt: TGCAGCGTTGATGGGTGGGACATCAGCACAGATACGCAGTATTTT
CDR3aa: CSVDGWDISTDTQYF

d_gene: -
abundance: -
j_gene: TRBJ2-7
v_gene: TRBV2
CDR3nt: TGTGCCAGCAGTGAATCGGGGGCGACCACGGGCGAGCAGTACTTC
CDR3aa: CASSESGATTGEQYF

d_gene: -
abundance: -
j_gene: TRBJ2-3
v_gene: TRBV20-1
CDR3nt: TGCAGTGCTAGATCCAGCGGTTCGATTTTGGATACGCAGTATTTT
CDR3aa: CSARSSGSILDTQYF

d_gene: TRBD2
abundance: few
j_gene: TRBJ2-7
v_gene: TRBV20-1
CDR3nt: TGCAGTGCTAGAACTAGCGGCTTATACGAGCAGTACTTC
CDR3aa: CSARTSGLYEQYF

d_gene: -
abundance: -
j_gene: TRBJ2-3
v_gene: TRBV12-3/TRBV12-4
CDR3nt: TGTGCCAGCAGTTTTAACAGGGCCAGCACAGATACGCAGTATTTT
CDR3aa: CASSFNRASTDTQYF

d_gene: TRBD2
abundance: -
j_gene: TRBJ2-1
v_gene: TRBV20-1
CDR3nt: TGCAGTGCTAGAGATTTGCTAGCGGGGGACAATGAGCAGTTCTTC
CDR3aa: CSARDLLAGDNEQFF

d_gene: TRBD1
abundance: many
j_gene: TRBJ1-2
v_gene: TRBV6-1
CDR3nt: TGTGCCAGCAAACCCCCGGGACAGGAGGGCTATGGCTACACCTTC
CDR3aa: CASKPPGQEGYGYTF

d_gene: -
abundance: -
j_gene: TRBJ2-5
v_gene: TRBV5-6
CDR3nt: TGTGCCAGCAGCTTTATATTGGCGGTCTCGGCCCAGTACTTC
CDR3aa: CASSFILAVSAQYF

d_gene: -
abundance: -
j_gene: TRBJ1-1
v_gene: TRBV7-9
CDR3nt: TGTGCCAGCAGCTTAATCGGTCAGATTGAAGCTTTCTTT
CDR3aa: CASSLIGQIEAFF

d_gene: -
abundance: few
j_gene: TRBJ2-1
v_gene: TRBV7-2
CDR3nt: TGTGCCAGCAGCTCCCTGGTCTATTACAATGAGCAGTTCTTC
CDR3aa: CASSSLVYYNEQFF

d_gene: TRBD2
abundance: many
j_gene: TRBJ2-1
v_gene: TRBV20-1
CDR3nt: TGCAGTGCTAGAGGGGGACTAGCGACTTACAATGAGCAGTTCTTC
CDR3aa: CSARGGLATYNEQFF

d_gene: -
abundance: many
j_gene: TRBJ2-2
v_gene: TRBV6-1
CDR3nt: TGTGCCACCCTTGCGGATGGCGGGGAGCTGTTTTTT
CDR3aa: CATLADGGELFF

d_gene: -
abundance: -
j_gene: TRBJ2-2
v_gene: TRBV25-1
CDR3nt: TGTGCCAGCAGTGAAAGCCAGGGGGGCACCGGGGAGCTGTTTTTT
CDR3aa: CASSESQGGTGELFF

d_gene: -
abundance: few
j_gene: TRBJ2-7
v_gene: TRBV2
CDR3nt: TGTGCCAGCAGACCCGAGGGGGACGAGCAGTACTTC
CDR3aa: CASRPEGDEQYF

d_gene: -
abundance: once
j_gene: TRBJ2-3
v_gene: TRBV14
CDR3nt: TGTGCCAGCAGCCCCGGGGCCCGCGCAGATACGCAGTATTTT
CDR3aa: CASSPGARADTQYF

d_gene: TRBD2
abundance: many
j_gene: TRBJ2-2
v_gene: TRBV12-3/TRBV12-4
CDR3nt: TGTGCCAGCGCCGATGGACTAGCGGGAGGATTGACCGGGGAGCTGTTTTTT
CDR3aa: CASADGLAGGLTGELFF

d_gene: -
abundance: -
j_gene: TRBJ2-2
v_gene: TRBV12-3/TRBV12-4
CDR3nt: TGTGCCAGCAGTTTAGACGGCCAGATCCCCGGGGAGCTGTTTTTT
CDR3aa: CASSLDGQIPGELFF

d_gene: -
abundance: many
j_gene: TRBJ2-1
v_gene: TRBV29-1
CDR3nt: TGCAGCGTTCCGGGCGGAGGGGGGAATGAGCAGTTCTTC
CDR3aa: CSVPGGGGNEQFF

d_gene: -
abundance: few
j_gene: TRBJ1-3
v_gene: TRBV28
CDR3nt: TGTGCCAGCAGGCAAACAGGCTCTGGAAACACCATATATTTT
CDR3aa: CASRQTGSGNTIYF

d_gene: -
abundance: few
j_gene: TRBJ2-7
v_gene: TRBV2
CDR3nt: TGTGCCAGCAGTGGGGTAATGGGACGGGCCTCGGCGTACGAGCAGTACTTC
CDR3aa: CASSGVMGRASAYEQYF

d_gene: -
abundance: few
j_gene: TRBJ2-7
v_gene: TRBV11-3
CDR3nt: TGTGCCAGCAGCCCCCTTTCCTACGAGCAGTACTTC
CDR3aa: CASSPLSYEQYF

d_gene: TRBD2
abundance: -
j_gene: TRBJ2-5
v_gene: TRBV9
CDR3nt: TGTGCCAGCAGCGTAGAGGGTAGCGGGAGTTCATGGGAGACCCAGTACTTC
CDR3aa: CASSVEGSGSSWETQYF

d_gene: -
abundance: few
j_gene: TRBJ1-1
v_gene: TRBV12-3/TRBV12-4
CDR3nt: TGTGCCAGCAGTCCACAACAGGGACTCACTGAAGCTTTCTTT
CDR3aa: CASSPQQGLTEAFF

d_gene: -
abundance: -
j_gene: TRBJ1-4
v_gene: TRBV14
CDR3nt: TGTGCCAGCAGCCGGCAAGACTGGAATGAAAAACTGTTTTTT
CDR3aa: CASSRQDWNEKLFF

d_gene: -
abundance: few
j_gene: TRBJ2-7
v_gene: TRBV10-3
CDR3nt: TGTGCCATCAGTGATAGGGCCTACGAGCAGTACTTC
CDR3aa: CAISDRAYEQYF

d_gene: -
abundance: -
j_gene: TRBJ2-3
v_gene: TRBV5-1
CDR3nt: TGCGCCAACAGCTTGGGAGTGGGGGTAAACACAGATACGCAGTATTTT
CDR3aa: CANSLGVGVNTDTQYF